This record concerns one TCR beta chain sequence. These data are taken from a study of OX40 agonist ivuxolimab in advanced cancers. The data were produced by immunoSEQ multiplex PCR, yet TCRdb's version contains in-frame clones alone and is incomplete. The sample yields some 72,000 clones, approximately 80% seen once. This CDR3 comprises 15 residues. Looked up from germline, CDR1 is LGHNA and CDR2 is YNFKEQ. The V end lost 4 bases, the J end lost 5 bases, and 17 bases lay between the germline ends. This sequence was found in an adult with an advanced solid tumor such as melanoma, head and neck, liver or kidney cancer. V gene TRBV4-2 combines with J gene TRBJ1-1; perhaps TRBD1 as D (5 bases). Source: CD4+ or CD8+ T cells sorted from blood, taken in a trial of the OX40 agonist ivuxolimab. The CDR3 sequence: CASSPRLRVWTEAFF. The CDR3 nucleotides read TGTGCCAGCAGCCCCCGCCTCAGGGTTTGGACTGAAGCTTTCTTT.